This T cell receptor beta chain was identified during a study of blood T cells in healthy people across ages. For the study at large: About one barcoded TCR beta cDNA was captured per two T cells.

Worth noting for this clonotype: What it recognizes is unknown. Being one base from a much bigger clone, this may be a read error.

For the second PCR, which ran for 7 to 11 cycles, a sample-barcoded 5' primer and a J-beta primer mix were used. Tagging of each cDNA molecule was performed by a template-switch adaptor with 12 random nucleotides. TCRdb reprocessed the 5' RACE reads via MiXCR and lists one record per CDR3 protein. This table has about 1.7 million distinct CDR3 sequences, over 25% appearing once. J lost 0 bases, V lost 5 bases, and 10 bases had no gene match. Per germline, CDR1 SEHNR and CDR2 FQNEAQ (reference sequence). This CDR3 has 16 amino acids. Study-wide results and limits: It was not known whether donors were CMV positive (a possible confounder of expanded clonotype changes). Observed TCR beta diversity showed a strong correlation with the percentage of naive T cells as measured by flow cytometry.

The source of this sequence is a woman in her 30s in good health. Sequencing was carried out using blood. The V and J genes are TRBV7-9 and TRBJ2-7; 7 bases agree with TRBD2. The CDR3: CASSRPGLTLSYEQYF. In DNA, the CDR3 is TGTGCCAGCAGCCGACCGGGACTAACGCTCTCCTACGAGCAGTACTTC.